This entry describes one T cell receptor (beta chain). The antigen is not known. The sample is drawn from a study of Ad26.COV2.S vaccination and SARS-CoV-2 variants. Study-wide results and limits: There was a possibility that the TCR breadth and depth analyses underestimated total T cell responses.

Germline assignment: CDR1 MNHEY and CDR2 SVGEGT. V lost 0 bases to trimming and J lost 0 bases, with 12 bases between them. The CDR3 spans 16 residues. This table comes from immunoSEQ multiplex PCR, and its TCRdb copy is limited to in-frame clones, with some not included. The table records hundreds of thousands of clones, about nine tenths of them present only once. Treatment noted: 15 to 20 received Ad26.COV2.S at low or high dose, single or two shots; roughly 5 received placebo; per-sample allocation not given. Sampling was performed 63 days after the first vaccine or placebo injection. This TCR came from a person aged 18-60 years who received the Ad26.COV2.S COVID-19 vaccine or a placebo. The chain carries TRBV6-2 or TRBV6-3 and TRBJ2-7; D uncertain. This specimen was peripheral blood, taken in a trial of Ad26.COV2.S vaccine versus placebo. In DNA form, the CDR3 reads TGTGCCAGCAGTTACTCGAAGACGGAGAGCTCCTACGAGCAGTACTTC. It translates to CASSYSKTESSYEQYF.